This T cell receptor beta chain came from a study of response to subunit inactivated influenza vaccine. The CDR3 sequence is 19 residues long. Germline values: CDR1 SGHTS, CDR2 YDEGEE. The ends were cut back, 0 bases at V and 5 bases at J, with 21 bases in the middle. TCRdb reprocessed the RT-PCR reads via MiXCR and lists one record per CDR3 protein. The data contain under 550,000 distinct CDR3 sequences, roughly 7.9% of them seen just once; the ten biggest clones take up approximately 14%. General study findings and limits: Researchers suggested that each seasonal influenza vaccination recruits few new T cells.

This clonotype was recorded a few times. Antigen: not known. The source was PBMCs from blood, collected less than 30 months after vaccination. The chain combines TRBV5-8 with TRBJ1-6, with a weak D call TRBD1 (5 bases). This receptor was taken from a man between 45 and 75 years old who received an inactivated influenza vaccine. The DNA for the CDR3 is TGTGCCAGCAGCTTGGAGTACGTGAGGCCGGGGGTAAATAATTCACCCCTCCACTTT. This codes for CASSLEYVRPGVNNSPLHF.